The 25 T cell receptor beta chains given below trace back to one sample, sequenced in a study of blood T cell repertoires in COVID-19. Assay used: immunoSEQ multiplex PCR; TCRdb lists only in-frame clones, some missing. Here the sample spans approximately 150,000 clones, about 81% being singletons. The source material was peripheral blood. The receptors shown here come from a woman aged 80 or over with acute or convalescent COVID-19.

The gene calls are TRBV18 and TRBJ2-7; 10 nucleotides align to TRBD1. Germline V gene sequence: CDR1 KGHSH, CDR2 LQKENI. V lost 6 bases and J lost 1; bases outside the gene matches: 6. CDR3 length: 15 residues. CDR3 DNA sequence: TGTGCCAGCTCTCCTTGGACAGGGGGTTCCTACGAGCAGTACTTC. Translating gives CASSPWTGGSYEQYF. The variable domain in full, completed from reference TRBV18 and TRBJ2-7, reads NAGVMQNPRHLVRRRGQEARLRCSPMKGHSHVYWYRQLPEEGLKFMVYLQKENIIDESGMPKERFSAEFPKEGPSILRIQQVVRGDSAAYFCASSPWTGGSYEQYFGPGTRLTVT.

The chain uses TRBV7-2 and TRBJ1-2, with D possibly matching TRBD1 (5 bases). The germline V gene encodes CDR1 SGHTA and CDR2 FQGNSA. V dropped 5 bases and J dropped 0 bases, with 7 bases sitting between them. The CDR3 loop spans 13 amino acids. CDR3 DNA: TGTGCCAGCAGCCGGGGGGCTAACTATGGCTACACCTTC. Translation: CASSRGANYGYTF.

The chain couples TRBV19 to TRBJ1-1; no firm D call. There are 12 residues in the CDR3. The ends were cut back, 2 bases at V and 8 bases at J, with 9 bases in the middle. Germline CDR1 and CDR2: LNHDA and SQIVND (reference sequence). The CDR3 region has the DNA TGTGCCAGTAGTATACGGGGAGGAGAAGCTTTCTTT. Translation: CASSIRGGEAFF. Filled out from reference TRBV19 and TRBJ1-1, the complete variable domain reads DGGITQSPKYLFRKEGQNVTLSCEQNLNHDAMYWYRQDPGQGLRLIYYSQIVNDFQKGDIAEGYSVSREKKESFPLTVTSAQKNPTAFYLCASSIRGGEAFFGQGTRLTVV.

This clone came up once. The CDR3, as DNA: TGCGCCAGCAGTCTCACAGGGTCGGGCACTGAAGCTTTCTTT. This codes for CASSLTGSGTEAFF. This chain links TRBV5-1 with TRBJ1-1; tentatively, D is TRBD1 (6 bases). The CDR3 has 14 amino acids. Trimming cost V 5 bases and J 4 bases, with 15 bases left between them. The germline CDR1 and CDR2 sequences are SGHRS and YFSETQ.

The rearrangement uses TRBV7-2 and TRBJ1-1; TRBD1 matches 8 bases. The germline gives CDR1 SGHTA, CDR2 FQGNSA. V lost 1 base, J lost 5 bases, and 6 bases stayed unmatched. CDR3 length: 15 amino acids. The CDR3 DNA follows: TGTGCCAGCAGCTTAGGCGGACAGGGAGGGACTGAAGCTTTCTTT. It specifies CASSLGGQGGTEAFF.

The V call is TRBV11-3, the J call TRBJ2-3, with D possibly being TRBD1 (6 bases). Deletions cut 2 bases from V and 3 bases from J, with 12 bases between. Looked up from germline, CDR1 is SGHNT and CDR2 is YENEEA. The CDR3 extends over 15 amino acids. The CDR3 sequence: CASSLQGIKTDTQYF. The CDR3 region has the DNA TGTGCCAGCAGCTTACAGGGGATTAAGACAGATACGCAGTATTTT.

Here the CDR3 DNA reads TGTGCCAGCAGTTTCACGGGACAGGGGCCCGCGCAGCAGTACTTC. Translated, it gives CASSFTGQGPAQQYF. The chain uses TRBV5-8 and TRBJ2-7; 10 bases line up with TRBD1. Germline V CDR1 and CDR2: SGHTS, YDEGEE. After removal of 5 bases from V and 8 bases from J, the junction contained 13 bases not matched to a gene. CDR3 length equals 15 residues.

On this clone itself: One end of the junction fails to match germline, which may point to a read error. V is TRBV19 and J is TRBJ1-3; 10 bases agree with TRBD1. The germline V gene has CDR1 LNHDA and CDR2 SQIVND (reference sequence). This CDR3 has 14 residues. In DNA, the CDR3 is TGTGCCAGTAGTATAGATGGTTGGGGACAGGGGAAACCTTTT. It encodes CASSIDGWGQGKPF.

This chain links TRBV5-1 with TRBJ2-1, with D unclear. This CDR3 spans 15 amino acids. V lost 4 bases, J lost 0 bases, and 11 bases lay in between. Germline-derived CDR1 and CDR2 are SGHRS and YFSETQ. The CDR3 here is CASSEVPSSYNEQFF. The CDR3 nucleotides read TGCGCCAGCAGCGAGGTCCCGAGCTCCTACAATGAGCAGTTCTTC.

This clone has just one count. The CDR3 nucleotides read TGCGCCAGCAGTGAGTCCGCACGGACAGCCGGAAACACCATATATTTT. It encodes CASSESARTAGNTIYF. The chain joins TRBV10-2 to TRBJ1-3, with a possible D match to TRBD1 (6 bases). Per germline, CDR1 WSHSY and CDR2 SAAADI. V was cut by 0 bases and J by 4 bases, with 13 bases left in between. This CDR3 is 16 amino acids long.

This clone was seen just once. J is TRBJ2-7 and V is TRBV6-5; D is perhaps TRBD2 (7 bases). V was trimmed by 7 bases and J by 12 bases, leaving 19 bases between them. The CDR3 consists of 12 residues. Germline CDR1 reads MNHEY; CDR2 reads SVGAGI. The CDR3 nucleotides are TGTGCCAGCAACAAAGTTGGCGGGGGCTGGTACTTC. Its protein is CASNKVGGGWYF.

V gene TRBV27 combines with J gene TRBJ2-7; tentative D call: TRBD2 (6 bases). V lost 10 bases to trimming and J lost 2 bases, with 15 bases between them. Germline CDR1 reads MNHEY; CDR2 reads SMNVEV (reference sequence). The CDR3 loop spans 13 amino acids. CDR3 in DNA: TGTGCCACCAGGGAGCGGGCCACCTACGAGCAGTACTTC. It yields the protein CATRERATYEQYF.

The chain recombines TRBV5-6 with TRBJ1-6; no definite D call. CDR1 and CDR2 from the germline V gene are SGHDT and YYEEEE. This CDR3 region has 14 residues. V was cut by 4 bases and J by 8 bases, with 13 bases left in between. The CDR3 loop reads CASSLGTGYSPLHF. CDR3 nucleotide sequence: TGTGCCAGCAGCCTGGGTACGGGGTATTCACCCCTCCACTTT.

This clone was seen only a few times. The chain's CDR3 is CASSLPRGLGQPQHF. The DNA of the CDR3 is TGTGCCAGCAGTTTACCCAGGGGGCTTGGGCAGCCCCAGCATTTT. The J gene is TRBJ1-5, the V gene TRBV28; 8 bases map to TRBD1. This CDR3 contains 15 residues. Trimming at V came to 2 bases and at J to 7 bases, leaving 7 bases not matched to a gene. CDR1 and CDR2 from the germline V gene are MDHEN and SYDVKM.

The chain couples TRBV6-6 to TRBJ1-2; TRBD1 aligns across 8 bases. Germline V gives CDR1 MNHNY, CDR2 SVGAGI (reference sequence). The CDR3 sequence is 15 residues long. Unmatched junction bases numbered 7, after V lost 7 bases and J lost 0 bases. CDR3 DNA: TGTGCCAGCAAGGACAGGGATCAGGCTAACTATGGCTACACCTTC. As protein: CASKDRDQANYGYTF.

This rearrangement joins TRBV5-6 to TRBJ1-1, with D tentatively TRBD1 (5 bases). V lost 4 bases and J lost 4, with 14 bases in between. The CDR3 is 14 residues long. Germline CDR1 reads SGHDT; CDR2 reads YYEEEE. Written as DNA, the CDR3 is TGTGCCAGCAGCCGCAGGGCTCCTACCACTGAAGCTTTCTTT. Encoded protein: CASSRRAPTTEAFF.

This sequence joins TRBV5-6 and TRBJ2-1, with 7 positions matching TRBD1. Germline trimming cut 4 bases from V and 5 bases from J; bases unmatched to any gene: 12. Germline CDR1 SGHDT, CDR2 YYEEEE. The CDR3 consists of 16 residues. The CDR3 DNA is TGTGCCAGCAGCGCGATTCTGACCGGGACAGACAATGAGCAGTTCTTC. Its translation is CASSAILTGTDNEQFF.

This clone was detected only a few times. This chain links TRBV19 with TRBJ2-2; TRBD2 is a possible D gene (5 bases). Germline V CDR1 and CDR2: LNHDA, SQIVND (reference sequence). The germline V and J ends were trimmed by 5 bases and 7 bases, with 11 bases remaining between them. This CDR3 is built from 13 residues. In nucleotides, the CDR3 is TGTGCCAGTAGTCGGGGTACGATCGGGGAGCTGTTTTTT. Its protein is CASSRGTIGELFF.

The rearrangement links TRBV9 to TRBJ2-2; 8 nucleotides align to TRBD2. The CDR3 totals 15 residues. Germline V gives CDR1 SGDLS, CDR2 YYNGEE. Trimming at V came to 0 bases and at J to 4 bases, leaving 2 bases not matched to a gene. The CDR3 loop reads CASSVDRGGTGELFF. The CDR3 nucleotides read TGTGCCAGCAGCGTAGATCGGGGGGGCACCGGGGAGCTGTTTTTT.

The chain couples TRBV4-3 to TRBJ2-6, with D uncertain. Germline V lookup: CDR1 LGHNA, CDR2 YSLEER. CDR3 length: 16 residues. The ends were cut back, 0 bases at V and 0 bases at J, with 6 bases in the middle. CDR3 bases: TGCGCCAGCAGCCAAGATTCATCCTCTGGGGCCAACGTCCTGACTTTC. It translates to CASSQDSSSGANVLTF.

V and J are TRBV7-2 and TRBJ2-1, with 8 positions matching TRBD1. CDR3 length: 14 amino acids. V was clipped by 6 bases and J by 13 bases; unmatched bases: 14. Germline V lookup: CDR1 SGHTA, CDR2 FQGNSA. The chain's CDR3 is CASRYEIPGGSQFF. The CDR3 nucleotides are TGTGCCAGCAGGTACGAAATCCCAGGGGGCTCTCAGTTCTTC. Drawing the rest from reference TRBV7-2 and TRBJ2-1, the complete variable domain is GAGVSQSPSNKVTEKGKDVELRCDPISGHTALYWYRQSLGQGLEFLIYFQGNSAPDKSGLPSDRFSAERTGGSVSTLTIQRTQQEDSAVYLCASRYEIPGGSQFFGPGTRLTVL.

The chain carries TRBV5-5 and TRBJ2-1; D is perhaps TRBD1 (6 bases). V was clipped by 4 bases and J by 6 bases, with 20 bases between them. Germline V gene lookup returns CDR1 SGHKS and CDR2 YYEKEE (reference sequence). The CDR3 sequence is 16 residues long. CDR3 region: CASSPHGDRGGNEQFF. CDR3 DNA sequence: TGTGCCAGCAGCCCGCATGGGGATCGAGGGGGCAATGAGCAGTTCTTC.

The V gene is TRBV2, the J gene TRBJ2-1; no clear D. Germline CDR1 reads SNHLY; CDR2 reads FYNNEI. With 6 bases removed from V and 0 bases from J, the gap between germline ends came to 12 bases. CDR3 size: 15 residues. CDR3: CASSSSRSSYNEQFF. As DNA, the CDR3 is TGTGCCAGCAGCTCGTCAAGGAGCTCCTACAATGAGCAGTTCTTC.

The genes are TRBV30 and TRBJ1-2; TRBD1 might be the D (5 bases). Looked up from germline, CDR1 is GTSNPN and CDR2 is SVGIG (reference sequence). This CDR3 spans 14 amino acids. V shed 2 bases and J shed 2 bases, with 12 bases lying between them. Here the CDR3 DNA reads TGTGCCTGGAGTCCAGGGCGCTTCAACTATGGCTACACCTTC. Residues: CAWSPGRFNYGYTF.

The rearrangement links TRBV19 to TRBJ2-1, with a weak D call TRBD2 (6 bases). The germline V gene encodes CDR1 LNHDA and CDR2 SQIVND (reference sequence). The CDR3 is made up of 15 amino acids. V shed 6 bases and J shed 7 bases, with 19 bases lying between them. The CDR3 is CASSNGIRRGNEQFF. The DNA for the CDR3 is TGTGCCAGTAGCAATGGGATCCGGCGGGGTAATGAGCAGTTCTTC.